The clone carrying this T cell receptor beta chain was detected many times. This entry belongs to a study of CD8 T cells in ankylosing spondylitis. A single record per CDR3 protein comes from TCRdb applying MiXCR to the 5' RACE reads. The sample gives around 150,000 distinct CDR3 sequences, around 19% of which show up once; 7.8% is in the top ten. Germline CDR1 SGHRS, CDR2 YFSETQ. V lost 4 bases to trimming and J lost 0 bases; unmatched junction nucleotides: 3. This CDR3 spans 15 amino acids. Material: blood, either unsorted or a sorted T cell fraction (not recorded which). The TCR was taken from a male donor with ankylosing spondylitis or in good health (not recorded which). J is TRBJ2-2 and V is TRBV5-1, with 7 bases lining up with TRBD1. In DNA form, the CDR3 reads TGCGCCAGCAGCCCACAGGGGTCGAACACCGGGGAGCTGTTTTTT. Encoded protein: CASSPQGSNTGELFF.